The subject of this entry is one T cell receptor beta chain. The sample comes from a study of blood T cell repertoires in COVID-19. Across the whole study: Specimens from acute and convalescent COVID-19 originated in the United States, Italy and Spain. Sample material is recorded as cDNA or gDNA derived from T cells, B-cell-depleted T cells, or PBMCs.

Authors' data handling: By means of reference gene primer amplification, nucleated cell counts were estimated. Clones were read by immunoSEQ multiplex PCR, and TCRdb kept only the in-frame ones, dropping some. V and J calls and clone size are those listed in that table; D and trimming were worked out from the DNA. Of roughly 24,000 clones listed, about 76% are singletons. The CDR3 consists of 19 residues. Germline CDR1 is MDHEN and CDR2 is SYDVKM. J gave up 0 bases and V 6 bases, and 12 bases lay outside the gene matches. The rearrangement links TRBV28 to TRBJ1-6; 9 positions agree with TRBD1. This clonotype originated in an elderly man with active or convalescent COVID-19. Material: peripheral blood. CDR3 sequence reads: CASSHDRGAFSSYNSPLHF. For the CDR3, the DNA is TGTGCCAGCAGCCACGACAGGGGGGCGTTCAGCTCCTATAATTCACCCCTCCACTTT.